One sample yielded the 13 T cell receptor beta chains listed below, sequenced in a study of T cell changes during pregnancy in multiple sclerosis. The repertoire was sequenced with immunoSEQ multiplex PCR; TCRdb's copy has only in-frame clones and lacks some. This table has around 37,000 clones, 91% appearing once. Specimen: CD8+ T cells from peripheral blood mononuclear cells, collected in the second trimester of pregnancy. Every receptor here comes from a female donor with multiple sclerosis, enrolled in a pregnancy study.

V gene TRBV19 combines with J gene TRBJ2-7; no firm D call. The V and J ends lost 2 bases and 0 bases respectively, with 8 bases between them. This CDR3 contains 14 residues. Germline values: CDR1 LNHDA, CDR2 SQIVND (reference sequence). The CDR3 region has the DNA TGTGCCAGTAGTATATACGGAGCCTCCTACGAGCAGTACTTC. The encoded protein is CASSIYGASYEQYF.

This chain joins TRBV6-4 and TRBJ1-1; D is undetermined. This CDR3 contains 13 residues. The germline CDR1 and CDR2 sequences are MRHNA and SNTAGT. Trimming cost V 5 bases and J 6 bases, with 13 bases left between them. DNA of the CDR3: TGTGCCAGCAGTCCCGGTCGCGGGGCTGAAGCTTTCTTT. It codes for CASSPGRGAEAFF.

The chain employs TRBV2 and TRBJ1-2; D remains ambiguous. V was shortened by 6 bases and J by 13 bases, with 6 bases between the two germline ends. This CDR3 has 8 amino acids. Germline V lookup: CDR1 SNHLY, CDR2 FYNNEI. The CDR3 sequence is CASSVRTF. The CDR3 nucleotides read TGTGCCAGCAGCGTGCGCACCTTC.

The chain combines TRBV2 with TRBJ2-7; D might be TRBD1 (5 bases). Trimming removed 2 bases at V and 0 bases at J, with 14 bases between. The V gene's germline CDR1 is SNHLY and CDR2 FYNNEI. This CDR3 has 16 residues. CDR3 region: CASSESQGSRSYEQYF. CDR3 in DNA: TGTGCCAGCAGTGAATCGCAGGGTTCTCGCTCCTACGAGCAGTACTTC.

The rearrangement uses TRBV5-1 and TRBJ2-1; a weak D match, TRBD2 (6 bases). Trimming pared 2 bases from V and 10 bases from J, leaving 10 bases between. Germline CDR1 and CDR2: SGHRS and YFSETQ. The CDR3 is 12 residues long. The DNA for the CDR3 is TGCGCCAGCAGCTTCAGACTAGTAGAGCAGTTCTTC. This sequence encodes CASSFRLVEQFF.

This chain uses TRBV27 with TRBJ1-1; D gene unclear. V was clipped by 3 bases and J by 1 base, with 6 bases between them. This CDR3 has 13 amino acids. Germline values: CDR1 MNHEY, CDR2 SMNVEV (reference sequence). This CDR3 reads CASSFSENTEAFF. CDR3 coding DNA: TGTGCCAGCAGTTTTTCAGAGAACACTGAAGCTTTCTTT.

This chain connects TRBV29-1 to TRBJ2-7; D is unresolved. Germline V gives CDR1 SQVTM, CDR2 ANQGSEA. V lost 4 bases to trimming and J lost 2 bases, with 12 bases between them. The CDR3 sequence is 13 residues long. DNA of the CDR3: TGCAGCGTTGGTGACACTGGAACCTACGAGCAGTACTTC. As protein: CSVGDTGTYEQYF.

The chain uses TRBV19 and TRBJ1-1; 9 bases line up with TRBD1. J lost 3 bases, V lost 10 bases, and 15 bases had no gene match. CDR1 LNHDA and CDR2 SQIVND come from the germline V gene (reference sequence). The CDR3 is 16 residues long. CDR3 DNA sequence: TGTGCCATCTCCACCGGGACAGGGTTGCGGTACACTGAAGCTTTCTTT. Its translation is CAISTGTGLRYTEAFF.

The rearrangement links TRBV19 to TRBJ1-2, with TRBD1 as a possible D gene (5 bases). Trimming stripped 10 bases from V and 0 bases from J, with 21 bases between. CDR1 is LNHDA, CDR2 SQIVND, per germline (reference sequence). The CDR3 spans 16 residues. The CDR3 coding sequence is TGTGCCACCTGGGGCGCCGGGTACGAAGCTAACTATGGCTACACCTTC. Protein sequence: CATWGAGYEANYGYTF. Based on the CDR3 plus reference TRBV19 and TRBJ1-2, the full variable domain is DGGITQSPKYLFRKEGQNVTLSCEQNLNHDAMYWYRQDPGQGLRLIYYSQIVNDFQKGDIAEGYSVSREKKESFPLTVTSAQKNPTAFYLCATWGAGYEANYGYTFGSGTRLTVV.

The chain carries TRBV7-3 and TRBJ2-3; TRBD2 matches at 9 bases. J was trimmed by 1 base and V by 5 bases; bases with no gene match: 10. The CDR3 is 17 residues long. Germline CDR1 reads SGHTA; CDR2 reads FQGTGA. CDR3 in amino acids: CASSPRAGGPGTDTQYF. CDR3 bases: TGTGCCAGCAGCCCACGGGCGGGGGGGCCGGGCACAGATACGCAGTATTTT.

The chain has TRBV11-2 and TRBJ2-2; tentatively, D is TRBD2 (5 bases). V was clipped by 6 bases and J by 1 base, with 12 bases between them. Germline V gives CDR1 SGHAT, CDR2 FQNNGV. CDR3 size: 15 residues. The chain's CDR3 is CASRYAGLNTGELFF. The CDR3 DNA sequence: TGTGCCAGCAGATATGCCGGACTGAACACCGGGGAGCTGTTTTTT.

This clone was seen only once. The chain recombines TRBV6-1 with TRBJ1-5; 7 positions agree with TRBD1. Looked up from germline, CDR1 is MNHNS and CDR2 is SASEGT. This CDR3 region has 17 residues. Trimming at V came to 2 bases and at J to 0 bases, leaving 7 bases not matched to a gene. CDR3 nucleotides: TGTGCCAGCAGTGAATGGGGACAGTTTGATAGCAATCAGCCCCAGCATTTT. Its translation: CASSEWGQFDSNQPQHF.

In DNA form, the CDR3 reads TGTGCCAGCAGCTTAGAAGGGGTCAATCAGCCCCAGCATTTT. It translates to CASSLEGVNQPQHF. The V call is TRBV11-1, the J call TRBJ1-5, with a tentative D call TRBD1 (5 bases). Per germline, CDR1 SGHAT and CDR2 FQDESV (reference sequence). V gave up 1 base and J gave up 3 bases, with 7 bases separating them. The CDR3 extends over 14 amino acids.